Listed here are 21 T cell receptor beta chains from one sample, sequenced in a study of blood T cell repertoires in COVID-19. The method was immunoSEQ multiplex PCR; TCRdb's version includes in-frame clones alone and lacks a portion of them. The sample contains 200,000 to 250,000 clones, about 86% of which appear only once. Sequenced input: PBMCs or T cells enriched from blood (not recorded which). These receptors came from a woman aged 40-49 years with acute COVID-19.

The J gene is TRBJ1-1, the V gene TRBV19, with D uncertain. CDR1 and CDR2 (germline): LNHDA, SQIVND (reference sequence). The CDR3 totals 15 residues. Trimming pared 0 bases from V and 4 bases from J, leaving 12 bases between. CDR3 DNA sequence: TGTGCCAGTAGTATAGATCGGGTCGGGTCCACTGAAGCTTTCTTT. Its protein product is CASSIDRVGSTEAFF.

This chain links TRBV13 with TRBJ2-1; D perhaps matches TRBD2 (5 bases). V was pared by 1 base and J by 0 bases, with 19 bases between. Germline CDR1 and CDR2: PRHDT and FYEKMQ (reference sequence). This CDR3 is 19 amino acids long. The DNA for the CDR3 is TGTGCCAGCAGCTTAGAAGGAGTCGGCGGGTTAGGCTCCTACAATGAGCAGTTCTTC. Protein sequence: CASSLEGVGGLGSYNEQFF.

The chain carries TRBV28 and TRBJ1-1; TRBD1 agrees at 7 bases. Losses at the gene ends were 10 bases for V and 1 base for J; bases not matched to a gene: 6. Germline CDR1 is MDHEN and CDR2 is SYDVKM. CDR3 length: 13 residues. In DNA, the CDR3 is TGTGCCACTTCGGACAGGCAGAACACTGAAGCTTTCTTT. This encodes CATSDRQNTEAFF.

V usage is TRBV2 and J usage is TRBJ1-5; D remains ambiguous. V was cut by 4 bases and J by 0 bases, with 10 bases left in between. This CDR3 has 15 amino acids. Per germline, CDR1 SNHLY and CDR2 FYNNEI. Here the CDR3 reads CASSAGPASNQPQHF. CDR3 coding DNA: TGTGCCAGCAGTGCTGGGCCTGCTAGCAATCAGCCCCAGCATTTT.

This rearrangement joins TRBV15 to TRBJ1-5; a weak D match, TRBD1 (6 bases). This CDR3 region has 13 residues. V lost 3 bases, J lost 9 bases, and 12 bases lay in between. Germline CDR1 is LNHNV and CDR2 is YYDKDF (reference sequence). This chain's CDR3 is CATSRDRGGPQHF. For the CDR3, the DNA is TGTGCCACCAGCAGGGACAGAGGTGGGCCCCAGCATTTT.

This chain links TRBV18 with TRBJ1-1; 7 bases fit TRBD1. The V segment lost 5 bases and the J segment 4 bases; nucleotides outside the gene matches: 10. Germline CDR1 reads KGHSH; CDR2 reads LQKENI. The CDR3 is 15 amino acids. In nucleotides, the CDR3 is TGTGCCAGCTCAGGACAGGTCCCCCGGGGCACTGAAGCTTTCTTT. This codes for CASSGQVPRGTEAFF.

V and J are TRBV5-4 and TRBJ2-1, with 9 nucleotides matching TRBD2. Germline loops: CDR1 SGHNT, CDR2 YYREEE (reference sequence). Trimming cost V 3 bases and J 8 bases; bases outside gene matches: 6. This CDR3 has 14 amino acids. CDR3 DNA sequence: TGTGCCAGCAGCTCCCGGCGGGAGGGCGATGAGCAGTTCTTC. Translation gives CASSSRREGDEQFF.

The V call is TRBV28, the J call TRBJ1-5; 8 positions match TRBD1. The CDR3 runs to 11 residues. Germline V lookup: CDR1 MDHEN, CDR2 SYDVKM. The V and J ends lost 5 bases and 11 bases, in that order; junction bases with no gene match: 2. Here the CDR3 reads CASSLQGAQHF. Written as DNA, the CDR3 is TGTGCCAGCAGTCTACAGGGGGCCCAGCATTTT.

The chain couples TRBV18 to TRBJ1-2; 11 nucleotides match TRBD1. Trimming took 3 bases from V and 7 from J; bases not matched to a gene: 4. Looked up from germline, CDR1 is KGHSH and CDR2 is LQKENI. The CDR3 extends over 14 amino acids. DNA for the CDR3: TGTGCCAGCTCACCGGGACAGGGGGTTGCTGGCTACACCTTC. It encodes CASSPGQGVAGYTF.

V usage is TRBV3-1 (or the pseudogene TRBV3-2) and J usage is TRBJ1-1; D is ambiguous. Germline lookup yields CDR1 LGHDT and CDR2 YNNKEL (reference sequence). V dropped 3 bases and J dropped 0 bases, with 8 bases sitting between them. The CDR3 runs 14 residues. The CDR3 spells CASSHGPMNTEAFF. In nucleotides, the CDR3 is TGTGCCAGCAGCCATGGCCCCATGAACACTGAAGCTTTCTTT.

The chain combines TRBV11-2 with TRBJ2-3; D unresolved. V was pared by 3 bases and J by 1 base, with 11 bases between. The CDR3 contains 15 residues. The germline gives CDR1 SGHAT, CDR2 FQNNGV. The CDR3 DNA is TGTGCCAGCAGCTTTTCAGATATACGCACAGATACGCAGTATTTT. Translated, it gives CASSFSDIRTDTQYF.

The CDR3 region is CASSPISGNTDTQYF. The CDR3 nucleotides are TGTGCCAGCTCACCAATATCGGGAAACACAGATACGCAGTATTTT. V usage is TRBV18 and J usage is TRBJ2-3; tentatively, D is TRBD2 (5 bases). Trimming took 2 bases from V and 2 from J, leaving 11 bases between them. The V gene's germline CDR1 is KGHSH and CDR2 LQKENI. CDR3 size: 15 residues.

The chain recombines TRBV10-2 with TRBJ2-7; weak D call: TRBD1 (5 bases). Germline V lookup: CDR1 WSHSY, CDR2 SAAADI. Trimming pared 5 bases from V and 0 bases from J, leaving 14 bases between. This CDR3 region has 15 residues. The CDR3 region is CASSSGFRISYEQYF. The CDR3 DNA reads TGCGCCAGCAGTTCAGGGTTTCGAATCTCCTACGAGCAGTACTTC.

This sequence joins TRBV3-1 (or the pseudogene TRBV3-2) and TRBJ2-1; 14 bases line up with TRBD2. This CDR3 comprises 16 residues. With 1 base clipped from V and 10 bases from J, the junction kept 6 bases outside the gene matches. The germline gives CDR1 LGHDT, CDR2 YNNKEL (reference sequence). The CDR3 DNA is TGTGCCAGCAGCCAAGGGCGACTAGCGGGAGGGAGGGAGCAGTTCTTC. Translated: CASSQGRLAGGREQFF.

The V and J genes are TRBV12-3 or TRBV12-4 and TRBJ1-2, with D possibly being TRBD1 (5 bases). V shed 9 bases and J shed 1 base, with 12 bases lying between them. This CDR3 contains 13 residues. DNA of the CDR3: TGTGCCAGTTCCCCCGGACATAACTATGGCTACACCTTC. This codes for CASSPGHNYGYTF.

Only a few counts were recorded for this clone. In nucleotides, the CDR3 is TGTGCCAGCAGCCACCAGACAGGGAGGACTGAAGCTTTCTTT. Protein product: CASSHQTGRTEAFF. The chain carries TRBV5-6 and TRBJ1-1; 7 nucleotides match TRBD1. Germline assignment: CDR1 SGHDT and CDR2 YYEEEE. J lost 5 bases, V lost 4 bases, and 8 bases had no gene match. The CDR3 totals 14 residues.

The genes are TRBV5-6 and TRBJ2-1; 11 nucleotides line up with TRBD2. With 3 bases clipped from V and 9 bases from J, the junction kept 5 bases outside the gene matches. Germline V gives CDR1 SGHDT, CDR2 YYEEEE. This CDR3 contains 14 residues. This CDR3 reads CASSYTSGRAEQFF. The CDR3 coding sequence is TGTGCCAGCAGCTATACTAGCGGGAGAGCTGAGCAGTTCTTC.

V gene TRBV28 combines with J gene TRBJ2-5, with 11 bases that match TRBD2. V lost 3 bases and J lost 0; bases outside the gene matches: 12. The germline V gene has CDR1 MDHEN and CDR2 SYDVKM. This CDR3 spans 19 amino acids. CDR3 DNA: TGTGCCAGCAGTTTTCCCGGGACTAGCGGTTTTCAGTACCAAGAGACCCAGTACTTC. Its protein is CASSFPGTSGFQYQETQYF. Full variable domain (outside the CDR3, taken from reference TRBV28 and TRBJ2-5): DVKVTQSSRYLVKRTGEKVFLECVQDMDHENMFWYRQDPGLGLRLIYFSYDVKMKEKGDIPEGYSVSREKKERFSLILESASTNQTSMYLCASSFPGTSGFQYQETQYFGPGTRLLVL.

The CDR3 bases are TGTGCCAGCAGTTTACAGAACCCATCCGAGATGACAGACAACTCCTACAATGAGCAGTTCTTC. Translated: CASSLQNPSEMTDNSYNEQFF. The chain couples TRBV27 to TRBJ2-1; tentatively, D is TRBD1 (5 bases). Trimming took 2 bases from V and 0 from J, leaving 26 bases between them. Germline-derived CDR1 and CDR2 are MNHEY and SMNVEV (reference sequence). The CDR3 loop spans 21 amino acids.

The chain is built from TRBV7-9 and TRBJ2-1; the D is unclear. This CDR3 spans 13 amino acids. The germline gives CDR1 SEHNR, CDR2 FQNEAQ (reference sequence). The germline V and J ends were trimmed by 5 bases and 1 base, with 6 bases remaining between them. The CDR3 DNA reads as TGTGCCAGCAGCCCCCCATCCTACAATGAGCAGTTCTTC. This gives the protein CASSPPSYNEQFF. Based on the CDR3 plus reference TRBV7-9 and TRBJ2-1, the full variable domain is DTGVSQNPRHKITKRGQNVTFRCDPISEHNRLYWYRQTLGQGPEFLTYFQNEAQLEKSRLLSDRFSAERPKGSFSTLEIQRTEQGDSAMYLCASSPPSYNEQFFGPGTRLTVL.

The V and J genes are TRBV14 and TRBJ2-7, with a weak D call TRBD1 (6 bases). Trimming took off 2 bases at V and 12 bases at J, with 14 bases between the two ends. This CDR3 region has 12 residues. Germline CDR1 is SGHDN and CDR2 is FVKESK. The CDR3 bases are TGTGCCAGCAGCCAAAGCAGGGGCCCCAGGTACTTC. It translates to CASSQSRGPRYF.